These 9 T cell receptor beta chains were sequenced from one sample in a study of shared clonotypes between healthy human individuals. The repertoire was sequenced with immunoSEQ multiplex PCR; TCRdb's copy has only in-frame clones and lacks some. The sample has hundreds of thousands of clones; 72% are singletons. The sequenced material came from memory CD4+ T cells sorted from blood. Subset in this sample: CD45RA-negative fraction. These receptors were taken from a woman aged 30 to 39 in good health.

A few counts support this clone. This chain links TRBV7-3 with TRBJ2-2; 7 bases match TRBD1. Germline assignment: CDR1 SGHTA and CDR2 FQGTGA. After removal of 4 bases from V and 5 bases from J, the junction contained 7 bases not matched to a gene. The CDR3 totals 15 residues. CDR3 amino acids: CASSSRQGGTGELFF. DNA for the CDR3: TGTGCCAGCAGCTCGAGACAGGGTGGGACCGGGGAGCTGTTTTTT.

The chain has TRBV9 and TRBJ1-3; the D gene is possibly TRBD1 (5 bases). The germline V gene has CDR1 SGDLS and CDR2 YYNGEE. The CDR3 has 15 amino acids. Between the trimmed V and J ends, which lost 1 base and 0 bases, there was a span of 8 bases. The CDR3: CASSVRGDSGNTIYF. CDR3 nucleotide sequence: TGTGCCAGCAGCGTAAGAGGGGACTCTGGAAACACCATATATTTT.

The CDR3 nucleotides are TGTGCCAGCCTACAGGGGGTAGGAGATACGCAGTATTTT. As protein: CASLQGVGDTQYF. J is TRBJ2-3 and V is TRBV30; 8 positions match TRBD1. Germline V gives CDR1 GTSNPN, CDR2 SVGIG (reference sequence). V gave up 8 bases and J gave up 5 bases; unmatched junction bases: 9. The CDR3 contains 13 residues.

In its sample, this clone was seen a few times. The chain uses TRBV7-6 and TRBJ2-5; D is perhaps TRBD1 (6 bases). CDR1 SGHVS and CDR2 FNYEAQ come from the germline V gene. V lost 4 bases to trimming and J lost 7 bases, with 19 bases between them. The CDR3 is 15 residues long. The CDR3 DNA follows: TGTGCCAGCAGCTCCCTCCCAGGGGATGTTGGGACCCAGTACTTC. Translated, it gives CASSSLPGDVGTQYF.

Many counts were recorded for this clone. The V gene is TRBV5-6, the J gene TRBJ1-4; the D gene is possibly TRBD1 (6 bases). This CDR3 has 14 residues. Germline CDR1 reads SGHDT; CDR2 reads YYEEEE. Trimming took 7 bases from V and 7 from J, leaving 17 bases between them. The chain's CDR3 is CASFRRGGGEKLFF. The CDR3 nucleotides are TGTGCCAGCTTCCGGCGGGGGGGCGGTGAAAAACTGTTTTTT.

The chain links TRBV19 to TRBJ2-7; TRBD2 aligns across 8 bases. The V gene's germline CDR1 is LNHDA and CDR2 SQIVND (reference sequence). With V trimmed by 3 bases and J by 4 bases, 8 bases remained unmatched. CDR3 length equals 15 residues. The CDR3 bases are TGTGCCAGTAGTATCACAAGACTAGCGAAGTACGAGCAGTACTTC. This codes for CASSITRLAKYEQYF.

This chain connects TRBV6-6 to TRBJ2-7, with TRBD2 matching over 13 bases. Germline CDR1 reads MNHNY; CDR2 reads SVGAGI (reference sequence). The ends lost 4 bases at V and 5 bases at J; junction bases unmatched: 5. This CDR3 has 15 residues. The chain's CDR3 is CASSLSTSGRNEQYF. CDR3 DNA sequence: TGTGCCAGCAGTTTATCGACTAGCGGGAGGAACGAGCAGTACTTC.

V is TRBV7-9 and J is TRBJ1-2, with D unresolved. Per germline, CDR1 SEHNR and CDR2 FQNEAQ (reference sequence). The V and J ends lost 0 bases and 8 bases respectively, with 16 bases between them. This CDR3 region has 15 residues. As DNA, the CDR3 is TGTGCCAGCAGCTTAGCGTGGGGTTCGGACCGCGGCTACACCTTC. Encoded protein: CASSLAWGSDRGYTF. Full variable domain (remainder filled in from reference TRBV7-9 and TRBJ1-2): DTGVSQNPRHKITKRGQNVTFRCDPISEHNRLYWYRQTLGQGPEFLTYFQNEAQLEKSRLLSDRFSAERPKGSFSTLEIQRTEQGDSAMYLCASSLAWGSDRGYTFGSGTRLTVV.

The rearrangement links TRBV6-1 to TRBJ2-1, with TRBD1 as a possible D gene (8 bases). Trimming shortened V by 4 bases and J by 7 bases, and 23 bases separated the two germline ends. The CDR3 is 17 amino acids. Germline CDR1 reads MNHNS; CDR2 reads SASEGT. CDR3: CASSGGKGKQGGNEQFF. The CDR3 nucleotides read TGTGCCAGCAGTGGCGGGAAGGGAAAACAGGGGGGGAATGAGCAGTTCTTC.